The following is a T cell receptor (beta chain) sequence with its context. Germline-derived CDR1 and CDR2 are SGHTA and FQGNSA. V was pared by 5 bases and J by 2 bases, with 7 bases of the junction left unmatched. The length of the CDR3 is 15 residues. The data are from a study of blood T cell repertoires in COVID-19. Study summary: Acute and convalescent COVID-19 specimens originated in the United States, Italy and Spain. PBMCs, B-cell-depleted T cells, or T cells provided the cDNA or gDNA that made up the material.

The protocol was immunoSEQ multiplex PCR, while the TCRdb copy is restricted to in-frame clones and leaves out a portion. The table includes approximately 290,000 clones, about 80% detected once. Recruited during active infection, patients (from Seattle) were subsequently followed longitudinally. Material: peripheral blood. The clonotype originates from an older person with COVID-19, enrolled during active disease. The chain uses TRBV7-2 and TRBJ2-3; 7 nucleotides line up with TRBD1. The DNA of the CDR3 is TGTGCCAGCAGCCCCACAGGGGTCCCCACAGATACGCAGTATTTT. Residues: CASSPTGVPTDTQYF. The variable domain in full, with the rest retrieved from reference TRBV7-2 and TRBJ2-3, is GAGVSQSPSNKVTEKGKDVELRCDPISGHTALYWYRQSLGQGLEFLIYFQGNSAPDKSGLPSDRFSAERTGGSVSTLTIQRTQQEDSAVYLCASSPTGVPTDTQYFGPGTRLTVL.